The present T cell receptor (beta chain) was sequenced within a study of blood T cell repertoires in COVID-19. Study members were between roughly 18 and 100 years old and lived in fewer than 30 US regions. Clones were sequenced by immunoSEQ multiplex PCR, and TCRdb holds only the in-frame ones, with some missing. The data show about 400,000 clones, roughly nine tenths seen once. The TCR sequence derives from a woman under 40 who had recovered from COVID-19. Specimen: PBMCs or T cells enriched from blood (not recorded which).

Here the CDR3 DNA reads TGTGCCAGCAGCGCTCCGGGACAGTCCTACGAGCAGTACTTC. It is translated as CASSAPGQSYEQYF. This chain uses TRBV11-3 with TRBJ2-7; 7 positions match TRBD1. Germline V CDR1 and CDR2: SGHNT, YENEEA. V gave up 5 bases and J gave up 1 base; unmatched junction bases: 5. CDR3 length: 14 residues.